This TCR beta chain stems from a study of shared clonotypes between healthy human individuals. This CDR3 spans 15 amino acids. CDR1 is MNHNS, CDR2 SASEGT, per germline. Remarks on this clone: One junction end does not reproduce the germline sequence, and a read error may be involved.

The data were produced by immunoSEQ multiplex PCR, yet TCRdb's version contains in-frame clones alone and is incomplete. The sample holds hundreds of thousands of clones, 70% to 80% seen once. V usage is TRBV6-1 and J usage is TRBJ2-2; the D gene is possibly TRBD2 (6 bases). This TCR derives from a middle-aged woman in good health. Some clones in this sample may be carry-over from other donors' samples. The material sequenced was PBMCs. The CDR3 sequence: CVSSGLAFNTGELFF. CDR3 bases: TGTGTCAGCAGTGGGCTAGCGTTTAACACCGGGGAGCTGTTTTTT.